A selection of T cell receptor beta chains follows, all from one sample in a study of blood T cells in healthy people across ages. TCRdb reprocessed the 5' RACE reads with MiXCR, giving one entry per CDR3 protein. The sample includes about 680,000 distinct CDR3 sequences, around half of them seen just once. The sample taken for sequencing was blood. Receptors were obtained from a woman aged 60-75 years in good health. Both conserved end residues are part of each CDR3. D genes are given only for firm matches. A row's size may be missing; if present it is once, few, many or a size class.

J,V,D,size,CDR3,DNA
TRBJ1-4,TRBV14,TRBD1,NA,CASSRTGTGGEKLFF,TGTGCCAGCAGCCGCACCGGGACAGGGGGAGAAAAACTGTTTTTT
TRBJ2-3,TRBV6-2/TRBV6-3,TRBD1,NA,CASSYATGDLDTQYF,TGTGCCAGCAGTTACGCGACAGGGGATTTAGATACGCAGTATTTT
TRBJ2-2,TRBV27,NA,NA,CASSMDAGELFF,TGTGCCAGCAGTATGGACGCCGGGGAGCTGTTTTTT
TRBJ2-2,TRBV7-2,TRBD2,NA,CASSGRLAGSTGELFF,TGTGCCAGCAGCGGTCGACTAGCGGGTAGCACCGGGGAGCTGTTTTTT
TRBJ2-3,TRBV20-1,TRBD1,NA,CSAKGTAGRADTQYF,TGCAGTGCTAAAGGGACAGCAGGGCGGGCAGATACGCAGTATTTT
TRBJ2-1,TRBV6-2/TRBV6-3,NA,NA,CASSNSAYNEQFF,TGTGCCAGCAGTAACAGTGCCTACAATGAGCAGTTCTTC
TRBJ2-7,TRBV28,NA,NA,CAISRGLRYEQYF,TGTGCCATTTCCCGAGGTTTACGGTACGAGCAGTACTTC
TRBJ2-3,TRBV7-8,TRBD1,many,CASSSPGQYVDTQYF,TGTGCCAGCAGCTCCCCGGGACAGTATGTGGATACGCAGTATTTT
TRBJ2-1,TRBV2,NA,NA,CASSGGVEEQFF,TGTGCCAGCAGTGGCGGGGTTGAGGAGCAGTTCTTC
TRBJ2-7,TRBV25-1,NA,once,CASSEALWGNEQYF,TGTGCCAGCAGTGAGGCGCTTTGGGGGAATGAGCAGTACTTC
TRBJ1-5,TRBV6-2/TRBV6-3,NA,NA,CASSYTGFGQPQHF,TGTGCCAGCAGTTATACGGGTTTTGGTCAGCCCCAGCATTTT
TRBJ2-1,TRBV6-6,NA,NA,CASSYSTDGEQFF,TGTGCCAGCAGTTACTCTACAGATGGTGAGCAGTTCTTC
TRBJ2-1,TRBV4-1,TRBD2,NA,CASSPYSASGYNEQFF,TGCGCCAGCAGCCCGTATTCGGCTAGCGGGTACAATGAGCAGTTCTTC
TRBJ2-3,TRBV6-2/TRBV6-3,TRBD1,NA,CASSESLRDRGTDTQYF,TGTGCCAGCAGCGAATCCCTCCGGGACAGGGGGACAGATACGCAGTATTTT
TRBJ2-4,TRBV28,NA,once,CASSLGTRPGIQYF,TGTGCCAGCAGTTTAGGGACGCGCCCGGGCATTCAGTACTTC
TRBJ2-7,TRBV13,TRBD1,NA,CASSEGQGGTYEQYF,TGTGCCAGCAGCGAGGGACAGGGGGGGACCTACGAGCAGTACTTC
TRBJ2-1,TRBV28,NA,NA,CASRLSAGAYNEQFF,TGTGCCAGCAGGTTAAGTGCGGGGGCTTACAATGAGCAGTTCTTC
TRBJ1-5,TRBV27,TRBD1,NA,CASSRTGQPQHF,TGTGCCAGCAGCCGGACAGGGCAGCCCCAGCATTTT
TRBJ2-7,TRBV6-1,TRBD2,NA,CASSARTSESYEQYF,TGTGCCAGCAGTGCCAGGACTAGCGAATCCTACGAGCAGTACTTC
TRBJ2-7,TRBV7-9,NA,few,CASSLGLGRPSEQYF,TGTGCCAGCAGCTTAGGATTAGGCAGGCCAAGCGAGCAGTACTTC
TRBJ2-5,TRBV6-2/TRBV6-3,NA,NA,CASSSRRIQETQYF,TGTGCCAGCAGTTCAAGACGGATACAAGAGACCCAGTACTTC
TRBJ2-7,TRBV29-1,TRBD2,few,CSAEAGASEQYF,TGCAGCGCTGAAGCGGGAGCCTCCGAGCAGTACTTC
TRBJ1-2,TRBV28,NA,NA,CASSLRRGGDYGYTF,TGTGCCAGCAGTTTACGGCGCGGAGGGGACTATGGCTACACCTTC
TRBJ2-1,TRBV29-1,TRBD1,few,CSERDSKYNEQFF,TGCAGCGAAAGGGACAGTAAATACAATGAGCAGTTCTTC
TRBJ2-4,TRBV29-1,TRBD2,NA,CSVRPGGAKNIQYF,TGCAGCGTTAGACCGGGGGGAGCCAAAAACATTCAGTACTTC
TRBJ1-2,TRBV5-6,NA,few,CASSLSFAQIYGYTF,TGTGCCAGCAGCTTGTCTTTCGCCCAAATCTATGGCTACACCTTC
TRBJ2-5,TRBV20-1,TRBD2,NA,CSASSGEASIQETQYF,TGCAGTGCTAGTAGCGGGGAGGCTTCGATTCAAGAGACCCAGTACTTC
TRBJ2-5,TRBV13,NA,NA,CASSLNGGQETQYF,TGTGCCAGCAGCTTAAACGGGGGCCAAGAGACCCAGTACTTC
TRBJ2-4,TRBV11-2,NA,NA,CASSQDFLTGIQYF,TGTGCCAGCAGCCAAGATTTCTTGACAGGCATTCAGTACTTC
TRBJ2-6,TRBV4-1,NA,few,CASSQGWASGANVLTF,TGCGCCAGCAGCCAAGGGTGGGCCTCTGGGGCCAACGTCCTGACTTTC
TRBJ1-4,TRBV2,NA,NA,CASSESGRRTNEKLFF,TGTGCCAGCAGTGAATCAGGCAGGAGAACTAATGAAAAACTGTTTTTT
TRBJ2-6,TRBV20-1,NA,NA,CSARGNSGANVLTF,TGCAGTGCTAGAGGTAACTCTGGGGCCAACGTCCTGACTTTC
TRBJ2-7,TRBV28,TRBD2,few,CASSLSGRADDEQYF,TGTGCCAGCAGTTTGTCAGGGAGGGCGGACGACGAGCAGTACTTC
TRBJ1-4,TRBV20-1,NA,NA,CSALDGATNEKLFF,TGCAGTGCTCTGGACGGTGCAACTAATGAAAAACTGTTTTTT
TRBJ1-2,TRBV10-3,NA,NA,CAISEAGRRRSYGYTF,TGTGCCATCAGTGAGGCGGGACGGAGAAGGTCCTATGGCTACACCTTC
TRBJ1-1,TRBV7-8,TRBD1,NA,CASSSVGTGSRTDTEAFF,TGTGCCAGCAGCTCCGTCGGGACAGGGAGTCGCACGGACACTGAAGCTTTCTTT
TRBJ2-5,TRBV6-5,NA,NA,CASSGNIQETQYF,TGTGCCAGCAGCGGGAATATCCAAGAGACCCAGTACTTC
TRBJ2-1,TRBV27,TRBD2,NA,CASNGASGAASSYNEQFF,TGTGCCAGCAACGGGGCTAGCGGGGCCGCGAGCTCCTACAATGAGCAGTTCTTC
TRBJ1-1,TRBV7-9,NA,NA,CASSLIRQGDTEAFF,TGTGCCAGCAGCCTTATTAGGCAGGGAGACACTGAAGCTTTCTTT
TRBJ1-2,TRBV29-1,NA,few,CSVEDHGYGYTF,TGCAGCGTTGAAGATCACGGATATGGCTACACCTTC
TRBJ2-1,TRBV21-1,NA,NA,CASSKVSTSGEKTNEQFF,TGTGCCAGCAGCAAAGTATCGACTAGCGGGGAGAAGACCAATGAGCAGTTCTTC
TRBJ1-2,TRBV5-1,NA,NA,CANSDSNNYGYTF,TGCGCCAACAGCGACTCCAATAACTATGGCTACACCTTC
TRBJ2-1,TRBV5-1,NA,few,CATTLGGSYNEQFF,TGCGCCACGACCCTGGGGGGCTCCTACAATGAGCAGTTCTTC
TRBJ1-1,TRBV28,NA,NA,CASSSLRGIGSMNTEAFF,TGTGCCAGCAGTTCCCTAAGGGGTATAGGATCCATGAACACTGAAGCTTTCTTT
TRBJ2-7,TRBV20-1,NA,once,CSARVGGPSYEQYF,TGCAGTGCTAGAGTCGGAGGGCCCTCCTACGAGCAGTACTTC